The 13 T cell receptor beta chains below come from one sample, sequenced in a study of T-cell memory formation after mild COVID-19. TCRdb analysed the 5' RACE reads with MiXCR anew, one entry per CDR3 protein. The sample includes about 140,000 distinct CDR3 sequences, around 15% of them seen just once. The sample taken for sequencing was PBMCs or a T cell subset sorted from them (not recorded which). These TCRs come from an adult woman who had mild COVID-19 (a few samples of this study predate the infection). Cell type and time point are not known.

This clonotype occurred a few times. The chain employs TRBV5-1 and TRBJ2-7, with D perhaps TRBD1 (6 bases). Germline CDR1 reads SGHRS; CDR2 reads YFSETQ. Trimming removed 2 bases from V and 2 bases from J, with 8 bases in between. CDR3 length equals 13 residues. The CDR3 here is CASSFSGAYEQYF. In DNA form, the CDR3 reads TGCGCCAGCAGCTTCTCAGGGGCCTACGAGCAGTACTTC.

This clonotype was recorded at least ten times. The chain uses TRBV7-6 and TRBJ2-1; D gene ambiguous. Germline CDR1 and CDR2: SGHVS and FNYEAQ. The CDR3 loop spans 12 amino acids. Trimming pared 4 bases from V and 7 bases from J, leaving 8 bases between. In DNA, the CDR3 is TGTGCCAGCAGCTCAGTCTGGAATGAGCAGTTCTTC. This gives the protein CASSSVWNEQFF.

This clonotype was observed a handful of times. The chain recombines TRBV5-1 with TRBJ1-2; tentative D call: TRBD1 (6 bases). The germline V gene encodes CDR1 SGHRS and CDR2 YFSETQ. The CDR3 is made up of 16 amino acids. V was shortened by 4 bases and J by 0 bases, with 16 bases between the two germline ends. The CDR3: CASSPSGEEANYGYTF. The CDR3 region has the DNA TGCGCCAGCAGCCCTTCAGGGGAGGAGGCTAACTATGGCTACACCTTC. Using reference TRBV5-1 and TRBJ1-2 for the parts outside the CDR3, the full variable domain is KAGVTQTPRYLIKTRGQQVTLSCSPISGHRSVSWYQQTPGQGLQFLFEYFSETQRNKGNFPGRFSGRQFSNSRSEMNVSTLELGDSALYLCASSPSGEEANYGYTFGSGTRLTVV.

The chain joins TRBV20-1 to TRBJ2-5; 9 bases map to TRBD1. The CDR3 is 14 residues long. The germline V gene encodes CDR1 DFQATT and CDR2 SNEGSKA (reference sequence). V was pared by 5 bases and J by 5 bases, with 9 bases of the junction left unmatched. CDR3 loop: CSASGQGLEETQYF. CDR3 coding DNA: TGCAGTGCTTCAGGACAGGGGCTTGAGGAGACCCAGTACTTC.

This rearrangement joins TRBV30 to TRBJ1-2, with TRBD1 matching over 8 bases. Germline V gives CDR1 GTSNPN, CDR2 SVGIG (reference sequence). The V and J ends lost 5 bases and 4 bases, in that order; junction bases with no gene match: 6. The CDR3 runs 13 residues. CDR3 DNA: TGTGCCTGGGGACAGGGATCTCTCTATGGCTACACCTTC. Encoded protein: CAWGQGSLYGYTF. The full variable domain, in which reference TRBV30 and TRBJ1-2 provide the parts outside the CDR3, is SQTIHQWPATLVQPVGSPLSLECTVEGTSNPNLYWYRQAAGRGLQLLFYSVGIGQISSEVPQNLSASRPQDRQFILSSKKLLLSDSGFYLCAWGQGSLYGYTFGSGTRLTVV.

The rearrangement links TRBV4-1 to TRBJ2-1; D is unresolved. In germline, CDR1 is MGHRA, CDR2 YSYEKL. The CDR3 spans 17 residues. Trimming cost V 0 bases and J 0 bases, with 12 bases left between them. The DNA of the CDR3 is TGCGCCAGCAGCCAAGAAGCGCCTTTGAGCTCCTACAATGAGCAGTTCTTC. Its protein is CASSQEAPLSSYNEQFF.

This chain joins TRBV11-3 and TRBJ2-7; unclear D gene. Trimming pared 8 bases from V and 3 bases from J, leaving 17 bases between. Germline V gene sequence: CDR1 SGHNT, CDR2 YENEEA. This CDR3 contains 14 residues. The CDR3 bases are TGTGCCAGCCGACTGCGCGGAAACAGCTACGAGCAGTACTTC. Protein: CASRLRGNSYEQYF.

The chain has TRBV20-1 and TRBJ2-7, with unresolved D. V was trimmed by 0 bases and J by 2 bases, leaving 8 bases between them. CDR3 size: 13 residues. Germline-derived CDR1 and CDR2 are DFQATT and SNEGSKA (reference sequence). Written as DNA, the CDR3 is TGCAGTGCTAGAGAACAGACAACCTACGAGCAGTACTTC. This gives the protein CSAREQTTYEQYF.

This clonotype was seen more than once but under ten times. The chain carries TRBV6-2 or TRBV6-3 and TRBJ2-3; a weak D match, TRBD2 (6 bases). Germline V CDR1 and CDR2: MNHEY, SVGEGT. The germline V and J ends were trimmed by 7 bases and 2 bases, with 13 bases remaining between them. This CDR3 spans 14 amino acids. DNA for the CDR3: TGTGCCAGCACTCTCGGGGGTTTCACAGATACGCAGTATTTT. This gives the protein CASTLGGFTDTQYF.

This clonotype was recorded a few times. V and J are TRBV4-1 and TRBJ1-5, with D possibly matching TRBD1 (5 bases). Trimming removed 5 bases at V and 5 bases at J, with 7 bases between. The CDR3 is 12 amino acids. The germline CDR1 and CDR2 sequences are MGHRA and YSYEKL. For the CDR3, the DNA is TGCGCCAGCAGCGAAGGGGATCAGCCCCAGCATTTT. Its translation: CASSEGDQPQHF.

The chain recombines TRBV2 with TRBJ1-5, with 8 bases matching TRBD1. The CDR3 runs 16 residues. The V and J ends lost 1 base and 7 bases, in that order; junction bases with no gene match: 9. Germline V gives CDR1 SNHLY, CDR2 FYNNEI. The CDR3 region is CASSEGMTGASQPQHF. Written as DNA, the CDR3 is TGTGCCAGCAGTGAAGGGATGACAGGGGCATCGCAGCCCCAGCATTTT.

The chain joins TRBV7-9 to TRBJ1-1; D remains unclear. Germline V gene sequence: CDR1 SEHNR, CDR2 FQNEAQ (reference sequence). Deletions cut 1 base from V and 0 bases from J, with 9 bases between. The length of the CDR3 is 15 residues. CDR3 in amino acids: CASSLEGPVNTEAFF. CDR3 in DNA: TGTGCCAGCAGCTTAGAGGGTCCAGTGAACACTGAAGCTTTCTTT.

The rearrangement joins TRBV24-1 to TRBJ2-1; the match to TRBD2 covers 8 bases. Germline V gene data show CDR1 as KGHDR and CDR2 as SFDVKD. V was pared by 7 bases and J by 8 bases, with 6 bases of the junction left unmatched. The CDR3 consists of 13 residues. The CDR3 spells CATRAGVADEQFF. The CDR3 nucleotides read TGTGCCACCAGAGCGGGAGTCGCCGATGAGCAGTTCTTC.